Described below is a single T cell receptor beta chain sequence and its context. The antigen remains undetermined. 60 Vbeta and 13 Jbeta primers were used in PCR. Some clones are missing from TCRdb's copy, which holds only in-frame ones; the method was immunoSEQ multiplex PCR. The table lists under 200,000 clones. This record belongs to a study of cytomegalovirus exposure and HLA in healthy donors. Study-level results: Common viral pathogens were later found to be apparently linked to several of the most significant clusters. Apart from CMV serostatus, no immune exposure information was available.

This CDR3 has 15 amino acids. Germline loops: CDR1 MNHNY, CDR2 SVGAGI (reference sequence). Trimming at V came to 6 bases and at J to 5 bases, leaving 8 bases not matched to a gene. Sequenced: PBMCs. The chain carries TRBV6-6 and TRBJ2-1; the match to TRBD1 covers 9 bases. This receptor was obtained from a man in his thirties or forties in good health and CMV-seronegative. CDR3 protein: CASRRTGTGNNEQFF. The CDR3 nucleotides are TGTGCCAGCAGGAGAACCGGGACAGGGAACAATGAGCAGTTCTTC.